This TCR beta chain was profiled in a study of tumor T cells in aggressive B-cell lymphoma. Assay: immunoSEQ multiplex PCR; the TCRdb copy retains only in-frame clones and omits some. The data hold 3,000 or so clones, with less than 85% observed a single time. The germline gives CDR1 MDHEN, CDR2 SYDVKM. V trimming: 3 bases; J trimming: 1 base; junction bases outside the gene matches: 4. This CDR3 spans 15 amino acids. This rearrangement joins TRBV28 to TRBJ2-3, with 7 bases identical to TRBD1. The TCR was taken from an adult with diffuse large B cell lymphoma. The sample consisted of tumor tissue. CDR3 nucleotide sequence: TGTGCCAGCAGTTTCACCGGGACAGGCACAGATACGCAGTATTTT. Amino acid sequence: CASSFTGTGTDTQYF.